The 23 T cell receptor beta chains given below trace back to one sample, sequenced in a study of T cell repertoires in cytomegalovirus infection. MiXCR, applied by TCRdb to the reads, yields one record per CDR3 protein. The sample contains 450,000 to 650,000 distinct CDR3 sequences, around a quarter of which appear only once. Material: PBMCs. The receptors were gathered from a human donor in good health (CMV status not recorded). Some clones in this sample may be carry-over from other donors' samples.

In its sample, this clonotype was seen a few times. The chain combines TRBV6-2 or TRBV6-3 with TRBJ2-7, with TRBD2 identical over 12 bases. The CDR3 is 16 amino acids. Germline CDR1 and CDR2: MNHEY and SVGEGT. V gave up 4 bases and J gave up 0 bases; unmatched junction bases: 4. This chain's CDR3 is CASSLRTSGASYEQYF. The DNA for the CDR3 is TGTGCCAGCAGTTTGAGGACTAGCGGGGCCTCCTACGAGCAGTACTTC.

This clonotype was recorded a few times. The J gene is TRBJ2-2, the V gene TRBV25-1; no definite D call. The CDR3 is made up of 16 amino acids. V was shortened by 6 bases and J by 2 bases, with 16 bases between the two germline ends. The germline gives CDR1 MGHDK, CDR2 SYGVNS. The CDR3, as DNA: TGTGCCAGCAGAACAAGCGCACAACTTAACACCGGGGAGCTGTTTTTT. Its protein product is CASRTSAQLNTGELFF.

This clonotype showed up many times. V and J are TRBV27 and TRBJ1-1; D gene ambiguous. Germline V gives CDR1 MNHEY, CDR2 SMNVEV (reference sequence). Trimming left V 0 bases short and J 0 bases short, with 8 bases between. The CDR3 runs 15 residues. The CDR3 sequence: CASSLSAGLNTEAFF. Written as DNA, the CDR3 is TGTGCCAGCAGTTTATCCGCAGGATTGAACACTGAAGCTTTCTTT.

This clonotype was seen ten or more times. The V and J genes are TRBV12-3 or TRBV12-4 and TRBJ2-5, with D unresolved. Trimming took off 6 bases at V and 5 bases at J, with 7 bases between the two ends. This CDR3 has 11 amino acids. The DNA of the CDR3 is TGTGCCAGCAGGTTGGGGGAGACCCAGTACTTC. Amino acid sequence: CASRLGETQYF.

The table lists this clonotype with a few counts. Here the CDR3 reads CASSLRRGVSRTDTQYF. Written as DNA, the CDR3 is TGTGCCAGCAGCTTAAGGAGGGGAGTTTCCCGGACAGATACGCAGTATTTT. The chain recombines TRBV11-2 with TRBJ2-3; possible D gene TRBD2, 6 bases. The CDR3 runs to 17 residues. V lost 2 bases and J 3 bases, leaving 18 bases between the germline ends. Germline V gives CDR1 SGHAT, CDR2 FQNNGV.

This clonotype was counted at least ten times. The chain has TRBV7-2 and TRBJ2-3; D is unresolved. V lost 8 bases, J lost 0 bases, and 15 bases lay in between. The CDR3 is 15 residues long. Germline assignment: CDR1 SGHTA and CDR2 FQGNSA. This CDR3 is CASLERVTSTDTQYF. DNA for the CDR3: TGTGCCAGCTTAGAAAGGGTCACTAGCACAGATACGCAGTATTTT.

V is TRBV11-3 and J is TRBJ2-5; 7 bases fit TRBD1. Losses at the gene ends were 5 bases for V and 4 bases for J; bases not matched to a gene: 7. CDR3 size: 14 residues. The germline CDR1 and CDR2 sequences are SGHNT and YENEEA. The CDR3 sequence: CASSPQQGTETQYF. The CDR3 DNA follows: TGTGCCAGCAGCCCCCAACAGGGGACAGAGACCCAGTACTTC.

The sample holds many counts of this clonotype. V and J are TRBV19 and TRBJ2-1, with D unresolved. This CDR3 has 13 amino acids. Germline-derived CDR1 and CDR2 are LNHDA and SQIVND (reference sequence). Between the trimmed V and J ends, which lost 4 bases and 5 bases, there was a span of 9 bases. The CDR3 loop reads CASSNPPNNEQFF. The CDR3 coding sequence is TGTGCCAGTAGTAATCCACCTAACAATGAGCAGTTCTTC.

The chain carries TRBV5-4 and TRBJ2-3; D is possibly TRBD2 (5 bases). This CDR3 contains 14 residues. Germline-derived CDR1 and CDR2 are SGHNT and YYREEE (reference sequence). Trimming cost V 0 bases and J 3 bases, with 8 bases left between them. The CDR3 reads CASSLVSVTDTQYF. The CDR3 bases are TGTGCCAGCAGCTTGGTTAGCGTAACAGATACGCAGTATTTT.

This clonotype was picked up a small number of times. The chain has TRBV12-5 and TRBJ2-4, with TRBD1 matching 9 bases. The CDR3 is 15 residues long. CDR1 is LGHNT, CDR2 FRNRAP, per germline. The V gene end was trimmed by 1 base and the J gene end by 7 bases; junction bases not matched to a gene: 5. The CDR3 sequence is CASGLDWTGENIQYF. CDR3 bases: TGTGCTAGTGGTTTGGACTGGACAGGGGAGAACATTCAGTACTTC.

The CDR3 nucleotides read TGTGCCAGCAACCCGGACTTCACAGATACGCAGTATTTT. Translation: CASNPDFTDTQYF. V is TRBV6-1 and J is TRBJ2-3, with TRBD2 as a possible D gene (5 bases). Germline V CDR1 and CDR2: MNHNS, SASEGT. The CDR3 runs 13 residues. V lost 7 bases and J lost 2, with 10 bases in between.

This clonotype appeared a few times. The chain employs TRBV6-5 and TRBJ2-1; D perhaps matches TRBD2 (6 bases). The V end was cut by 2 bases, the J end by 5 bases, with 13 bases between. CDR1 and CDR2 (germline): MNHEY, SVGAGI. CDR3 size: 15 residues. CDR3 in amino acids: CASSYRAGRDNEQFF. For the CDR3, the DNA is TGTGCCAGCAGTTACCGGGCGGGAAGAGACAATGAGCAGTTCTTC.

The table lists this clonotype with a few counts. The V and J genes are TRBV11-2 and TRBJ1-1; unclear D gene. There are 13 residues in the CDR3. Trimming removed 2 bases at V and 5 bases at J, with 9 bases between. Germline-derived CDR1 and CDR2 are SGHAT and FQNNGV. The CDR3 sequence is CASSLHWGTEAFF. In DNA form, the CDR3 reads TGTGCCAGCAGCTTACACTGGGGAACTGAAGCTTTCTTT.

This clonotype was seen ten or more times. The rearrangement uses TRBV11-2 and TRBJ2-1, with D tentatively TRBD1 (6 bases). V was trimmed by 5 bases and J by 2 bases, leaving 10 bases between them. Germline V gene sequence: CDR1 SGHAT, CDR2 FQNNGV. The CDR3 is 14 residues long. CDR3: CASSPGQTYNEQFF. In DNA, the CDR3 is TGTGCCAGCAGCCCCGGACAGACCTACAATGAGCAGTTCTTC.

This clonotype showed up just a few times. The CDR3 DNA sequence: TGTGCCAGCAGCCCCAAACTAGCGGGAGACAAGTTGCTACTCACAGATACGCAGTATTTT. Translating gives CASSPKLAGDKLLLTDTQYF. This chain connects TRBV7-6 to TRBJ2-3, with 11 positions matching TRBD2. The V gene end was trimmed by 5 bases and the J gene end by 2 bases; junction bases not matched to a gene: 18. This CDR3 has 20 residues. Germline V gene lookup returns CDR1 SGHVS and CDR2 FNYEAQ. The variable domain in full, with the rest retrieved from reference TRBV7-6 and TRBJ2-3, is GAGVSQSPRYKVTKRGQDVALRCDPISGHVSLYWYRQALGQGPEFLTYFNYEAQQDKSGLPNDRFSAERPEGSISTLTIQRTEQRDSAMYRCASSPKLAGDKLLLTDTQYFGPGTRLTVL.

J is TRBJ2-1 and V is TRBV4-2; 10 bases line up with TRBD2. The CDR3 has 16 amino acids. V dropped 4 bases and J dropped 9; count of bases not matched to a gene: 12. Looked up from germline, CDR1 is LGHNA and CDR2 is YNFKEQ. The CDR3 bases are TGTGCCAGCAGCCGTGAGCGGGAGGGCCAGTTAGGTGAGCAGTTCTTC. Residues: CASSREREGQLGEQFF.

The chain recombines TRBV5-1 with TRBJ2-7; D ambiguous. The germline CDR1 and CDR2 sequences are SGHRS and YFSETQ. This CDR3 region has 15 residues. V was pared by 0 bases and J by 5 bases, with 15 bases between. The CDR3 protein is CASSLAGWQSDEQYF. The CDR3 region has the DNA TGCGCCAGCAGCTTGGCGGGTTGGCAGTCGGACGAGCAGTACTTC.

This clonotype was seen ten or more times. V usage is TRBV7-2 and J usage is TRBJ2-7; D remains unclear. The germline CDR1 and CDR2 sequences are SGHTA and FQGNSA. Trimming stripped 3 bases from V and 7 bases from J, with 13 bases between. The CDR3 runs 13 residues. CDR3 sequence: CASSLTSFGEQYV. In DNA form, the CDR3 reads TGTGCCAGCAGCTTGACTTCCTTTGGGGAGCAGTACGTC.

This clonotype was counted between two and nine times. This chain joins TRBV12-3 or TRBV12-4 and TRBJ2-3, with D perhaps matching TRBD2 (6 bases). This CDR3 is 21 amino acids long. V was shortened by 5 bases and J by 1 base, with 31 bases between the two germline ends. The CDR3 loop is CASSPDAWASERTDGTDTQYF. CDR3 nucleotide sequence: TGTGCCAGCAGTCCCGACGCGTGGGCTAGCGAAAGAACGGATGGCACAGATACGCAGTATTTT.

This chain connects TRBV19 to TRBJ1-5; D not certain. Deletions cut 1 base from V and 3 bases from J, with 19 bases between. Looked up from germline, CDR1 is LNHDA and CDR2 is SQIVND (reference sequence). The CDR3 totals 18 residues. CDR3 sequence (DNA): TGTGCCAGTAGTATAGGTCTCCCACTAAGTGCTGTCAATCAGCCCCAGCATTTT. Translating it yields CASSIGLPLSAVNQPQHF.

Many counts were recorded for this clonotype. The chain is built from TRBV7-2 and TRBJ1-5; D is uncertain. CDR1 is SGHTA, CDR2 FQGNSA, per germline. CDR3 length: 16 amino acids. V was shortened by 5 bases and J by 3 bases, with 17 bases between the two germline ends. The CDR3 sequence: CASSPFGERSNQPQHF. As DNA, the CDR3 is TGTGCCAGCAGCCCCTTTGGAGAGCGGTCCAATCAGCCCCAGCATTTT.

This chain uses TRBV7-2 with TRBJ1-1, with D perhaps matching TRBD1 (6 bases). CDR3 length: 15 residues. The germline V and J ends were trimmed by 7 bases and 0 bases, with 15 bases remaining between them. Germline V gene sequence: CDR1 SGHTA, CDR2 FQGNSA. CDR3 coding DNA: TGTGCCAGCACCTTGGGAGGACAGATGAACACTGAAGCTTTCTTT. Its protein product is CASTLGGQMNTEAFF.

This clonotype was seen repeatedly, ten times or more. The J gene is TRBJ2-4, the V gene TRBV7-9; D is undetermined. V dropped 5 bases and J dropped 9 bases, with 11 bases sitting between them. Germline V lookup: CDR1 SEHNR, CDR2 FQNEAQ (reference sequence). The CDR3 contains 12 residues. DNA of the CDR3: TGTGCCAGCAGCAACGACCTTGGCATTCAGTACTTC. Translation gives CASSNDLGIQYF.